This T cell receptor (beta chain) was identified in a study of T cells expressing NK-cell markers. TCRdb reanalyzed the 5' RACE reads and collapses them to one entry per CDR3 protein, without DNA. This listing includes about 460,000 distinct CDR3 sequences. Germline V gene lookup returns CDR1 SGHRS and CDR2 YFSETQ. The CDR3 loop spans 14 amino acids. The TCR comes from a woman between 50 and 59 years old in good health. The sample taken for sequencing was blood T cells: a sorted CD56 or NKG2C T cell subset, CD4+ or CD8+ T cells, or bulk PBMC T cells (not recorded which). This rearrangement joins TRBV5-1 to TRBJ2-1; the TCRdb call, TRBD1, lacks DNA for checking. CDR3 region: CASSRAGTVDEQFF.